Sequencing of this T cell receptor beta chain was carried out in a study of control samples from healthy donors and cancer patients. The germline gives CDR1 MGHRA, CDR2 YSYEKL. Trimming removed 1 base at V and 2 bases at J, with 20 bases between. CDR3 length: 19 residues. Libraries were prepared by immunoSEQ multiplex PCR; TCRdb keeps only in-frame clonotypes and omits some of them. The sample consists of about 120,000 clones, roughly 89% of them appearing once. This sequence was found in a man in his thirties or forties in good health. Sequenced input: blood. The V call is TRBV4-1, the J call TRBJ2-2, with D perhaps TRBD1 or TRBD2 (7 bases each). The CDR3 region has the DNA TGCGCCAGCAGCCAAGCAGGGGGGAGCGGGGTGGTAAACACCGGGGAGCTGTTTTTT. This codes for CASSQAGGSGVVNTGELFF.